The T cell receptor beta chain under discussion was sequenced for a study of early T cells in non-severe SARS-CoV-2 infection (dated by TCRdb to about 2021). As for the study more broadly: TCR sequencing used bulk RNA from unsorted whole blood, so alpha and beta chains could not be paired. The study at large found these results: VDJdb matching was skewed toward anti-spike CD8 responses and likely underestimated virus-specific expansions by missing private and CD4 specificities.

The germline V gene encodes CDR1 SGHAT and CDR2 FQDESV (reference sequence). Trimming costs V 5 bases and J 2 bases, and their ends lie 14 bases apart. The CDR3 runs 15 amino acids, cysteine and phenylalanine included. The CDR3 DNA has 45 bases and is translated from base 1. Receptor libraries were prepared by 5' RACE. Sequencing relied on a NextSeq 500. Unique molecular identifiers were attached to individual cDNA molecules in the TCR library protocol so that sequencing error and PCR bias could be corrected. TCR alpha and beta chains were both sequenced, and the abundances of alpha and beta sequences in each sample were closely correlated with each other. From the authors' description of their analysis: V gene, J gene and CDR3 annotation of TCR sequences was performed with Decombinator V4. Expanded TCRs were defined as changing significantly between any two time points under a Poisson model with p below 0.0001. TCR abundances were normalised to the total number of TCRs sequenced per sample and were expressed as counts per million. TRAV1-2 paired with TRAJ12, TRAJ20 or TRAJ33 defined MAIT TCRs, while TRAV10 paired with TRAJ18 defined iNKT TCRs. A search of VDJdb, accessed on 1 November 2021, was run for TCRs annotated to CMV, EBV and SARS-CoV-2, with TCRs annotated for multiple antigens excluded. The public reads were reanalyzed by TCRdb: fastp trimming at Q25, MiXCR alignment, in-frame beta chains only. Rows are combined by CDR3 protein, so each entry shows the most common genes and DNA. TCRdb, not the original authors, processed these V and J calls. Recorded for this sample are around 66,000 distinct CDR3 sequences; less than 15% of them occurred a single time. The ten largest clones add up to almost 8.5% of the sample.

Set within a cohort of healthcare workers in London, UK, this nested case-control study involved weekly PCR testing of nasopharyngeal swabs along with blood sampling. Healthcare workers were recruited during the week of the UK lockdown, between 23 and 31 March 2020, and followed weekly for up to roughly 16 weeks. The table lists this clonotype with many counts. Its specific antigen is unknown. No base quality information exists; no much larger clone differs at one position. The rearranged segments are TRBV11-1 and TRBJ2-3; the D element might be TRBD1 or TRBD2, as each aligns at 5 bases. The receptor's source is an adult who was a healthcare worker with PCR-confirmed SARS-CoV-2 infection or an uninfected control (not recorded which). The sequencing input was whole blood. The CDR3 corresponds to CASSPREGPTDTQYF. Read as DNA, the sequence is TGTGCCAGCAGCCCCCGTGAGGGACCCACAGATACGCAGTATTTT.